One and the same sample provided the 17 T cell receptor beta chains below, sequenced in a study of blood T cell repertoires in COVID-19. This table comes from immunoSEQ multiplex PCR, and its TCRdb copy is limited to in-frame clones, with some not included. The profile shows about 250,000 clones, around 90% of them singletons. Sequenced material: peripheral blood. The origin of the receptors is a man aged 25-45 years with COVID-19, enrolled during active disease.

This chain joins TRBV18 and TRBJ2-5, with D tentatively TRBD1 (5 bases). The CDR3 has 14 residues. The germline V and J ends were trimmed by 5 bases and 7 bases, with 17 bases remaining between them. The germline V gene encodes CDR1 KGHSH and CDR2 LQKENI. CDR3 sequence: CASSSTRSQGTQYF. For the CDR3, the DNA is TGTGCCAGCTCATCCACCCGGAGCCAGGGGACCCAGTACTTC.

The chain uses TRBV21-1 and TRBJ1-3; TRBD1, the table's D call, lacks a check against the DNA. TRBV21-1 is noted as a pseudogene. This CDR3 comprises 17 residues. The DNA for the CDR3 is TGTGCCAGCAGCAAAGAAACAGGCTGCTTCTCTGGAAACACCATATATTTT. As protein: CASSKETGCFSGNTIYF.

The chain uses TRBV2 and TRBJ1-2; a possible D gene is TRBD1 (5 bases). V was clipped by 5 bases and J by 8 bases, with 18 bases between them. The CDR3 is 14 amino acids. Germline V gene data show CDR1 as SNHLY and CDR2 as FYNNEI. As DNA, the CDR3 is TGTGCCAGCAGTCAGGGTAACAGGTCAGGAGGCTACACCTTC. It specifies CASSQGNRSGGYTF.

The V call is TRBV12-5, the J call TRBJ2-7, with 11 bases aligning to TRBD1. This CDR3 is built from 14 residues. Germline V gives CDR1 LGHNT, CDR2 FRNRAP. With 3 bases clipped from V and 13 bases from J, the junction kept 11 bases outside the gene matches. The CDR3 is CASGLAMGQGENYF. CDR3 nucleotide sequence: TGTGCTAGTGGTTTAGCAATGGGACAGGGGGAAAATTACTTC. The whole variable domain, filled in from reference TRBV12-5 and TRBJ2-7, reads DARVTQTPRHKVTEMGQEVTMRCQPILGHNTVFWYRQTMMQGLELLAYFRNRAPLDDSGMPKDRFSAEMPDATLATLKIQPSEPRDSAVYFCASGLAMGQGENYFGPGTRLTVT.

This chain uses TRBV5-1 with TRBJ2-2; D perhaps matches TRBD1 (5 bases). The CDR3 has 15 amino acids. Germline loops: CDR1 SGHRS, CDR2 YFSETQ. Trimming removed 3 bases at V and 4 bases at J, with 13 bases between. CDR3 loop: CASSSAGLVTGELFF. The CDR3 DNA sequence: TGCGCCAGCAGCTCTGCAGGGTTGGTCACCGGGGAGCTGTTTTTT.

This sequence joins TRBV6-5 and TRBJ1-2; 8 bases agree with TRBD1. There are 14 residues in the CDR3. With 6 bases clipped from V and 7 bases from J, the junction kept 10 bases outside the gene matches. Germline V gene data show CDR1 as MNHEY and CDR2 as SVGAGI. CDR3 protein: CASRGQGESSGYTF. In DNA form, the CDR3 reads TGTGCCAGCAGAGGACAGGGTGAGAGTAGTGGCTACACCTTC.

J is TRBJ2-7 and V is TRBV7-2; 9 positions match TRBD2. The CDR3 consists of 14 residues. The germline CDR1 and CDR2 sequences are SGHTA and FQGNSA. J was trimmed by 4 bases and V by 7 bases; bases with no gene match: 8. The CDR3 is CASTGGGGVYEQYF. CDR3 DNA: TGTGCCAGCACTGGTGGCGGGGGGGTTTACGAGCAGTACTTC. The whole variable domain, remainder taken from reference TRBV7-2 and TRBJ2-7, is GAGVSQSPSNKVTEKGKDVELRCDPISGHTALYWYRQSLGQGLEFLIYFQGNSAPDKSGLPSDRFSAERTGGSVSTLTIQRTQQEDSAVYLCASTGGGGVYEQYFGPGTRLTVT.

The rearrangement joins TRBV18 to TRBJ2-1, with TRBD1 matching 10 bases. Looked up from germline, CDR1 is KGHSH and CDR2 is LQKENI. CDR3 length: 12 amino acids. Germline trimming cut 5 bases from V and 13 bases from J; bases unmatched to any gene: 5. CDR3 amino acids: CASSTGQGGQFF. CDR3 nucleotide sequence: TGTGCCAGCTCAACCGGACAGGGGGGTCAGTTCTTC. Variable domain in full (rest from reference TRBV18 and TRBJ2-1): NAGVMQNPRHLVRRRGQEARLRCSPMKGHSHVYWYRQLPEEGLKFMVYLQKENIIDESGMPKERFSAEFPKEGPSILRIQQVVRGDSAAYFCASSTGQGGQFFGPGTRLTVL.

The genes are TRBV12-1 and TRBJ1-5; TRBD1 is the table's D call and was not checked against the DNA. TRBV12-1 is classified as a pseudogene. The CDR3 is 17 amino acids. The chain's CDR3 is CASSWEANRGSNQPQHF. The CDR3 DNA is TGTGCCAGCAGCTGGGAGGCCAACAGGGGGAGCAATCAGCCCCAGCATTTT.

V and J are TRBV30 and TRBJ1-1, with D possibly matching TRBD1 (5 bases). The V gene's germline CDR1 is GTSNPN and CDR2 SVGIG (reference sequence). The CDR3 has 13 amino acids. The V gene lost 5 bases and the J gene lost 3 bases, with 13 bases spanning the gap. CDR3 sequence: CAWARGLDTEAFF. CDR3 DNA: TGTGCCTGGGCCCGGGGGTTGGACACTGAAGCTTTCTTT.

The chain uses TRBV5-1 and TRBJ1-1; 8 bases are a match to TRBD1. CDR1 and CDR2 (germline): SGHRS, YFSETQ. The length of the CDR3 is 13 residues. V was clipped by 5 bases and J by 5 bases; unmatched bases: 5. CDR3 residues: CASRDRESTEAFF. The CDR3 DNA reads TGCGCCAGCAGGGACAGGGAGAGTACTGAAGCTTTCTTT.

This chain links TRBV7-8 with TRBJ2-5, with D possibly matching TRBD2 (6 bases). V was trimmed by 5 bases and J by 9 bases, leaving 13 bases between them. This CDR3 contains 12 residues. Germline CDR1 SGHVS, CDR2 FQNEAQ. CDR3 in amino acids: CASSLAPGAQYF. CDR3 sequence (DNA): TGTGCCAGCAGCCTCGCGCCGGGGGCCCAGTACTTC.

This rearrangement joins TRBV5-1 to TRBJ1-1, with D maybe TRBD1 (5 bases). V lost 1 base, J lost 5 bases, and 18 bases lay in between. Germline CDR1 is SGHRS and CDR2 is YFSETQ. This CDR3 region has 16 residues. CDR3 bases: TGCGCCAGCAGCTTGTCGGGCAGACAAGGGGAAACTGAAGCTTTCTTT. This sequence encodes CASSLSGRQGETEAFF.

The gene calls are TRBV5-1 and TRBJ1-3; 7 nucleotides line up with TRBD1. J was trimmed by 1 base and V by 5 bases; bases with no gene match: 9. From germline, CDR1 is SGHRS and CDR2 YFSETQ. This CDR3 contains 16 residues. The CDR3: CASSLDRAGSGNTIYF. CDR3 DNA: TGCGCCAGCAGTCTCGACAGGGCAGGATCTGGAAACACCATATATTTT.

This chain joins TRBV9 and TRBJ2-7, with 9 positions matching TRBD1. V lost 3 bases to trimming and J lost 5 bases; unmatched junction nucleotides: 6. The CDR3 is made up of 14 amino acids. CDR1 is SGDLS, CDR2 YYNGEE, per germline. CDR3 residues: CASSADRGVHEQYF. In DNA, the CDR3 is TGTGCCAGCAGCGCTGACAGGGGGGTCCACGAGCAGTACTTC.

The genes are TRBV5-1 and TRBJ2-7, with D maybe TRBD1 (5 bases). Trimming stripped 0 bases from V and 5 bases from J, with 12 bases between. There are 14 residues in the CDR3. Germline assignment: CDR1 SGHRS and CDR2 YFSETQ. The CDR3, as DNA: TGCGCCAGCAGCTTGGGCCAGGGTGTCCACGAGCAGTACTTC. This translates into CASSLGQGVHEQYF.

The rearrangement joins TRBV30 to TRBJ1-6, with unresolved D. The germline CDR1 and CDR2 sequences are GTSNPN and SVGIG (reference sequence). Trimming cost V 4 bases and J 8 bases, with 3 bases left between them. The CDR3 has 10 residues. CDR3 nucleotide sequence: TGTGCCTGGATCTATTCACCCCTCCACTTT. It is translated as CAWIYSPLHF. The variable domain in full, completed from reference TRBV30 and TRBJ1-6, reads SQTIHQWPATLVQPVGSPLSLECTVEGTSNPNLYWYRQAAGRGLQLLFYSVGIGQISSEVPQNLSASRPQDRQFILSSKKLLLSDSGFYLCAWIYSPLHFGNGTRLTVT.